A single sample gave rise to the 30 T cell receptor beta chains below, sequenced in a study of human T cells and chemical hapten exposure. Total RNA was extracted from unfractionated whole blood. Each CDR3 protein is one row after TCRdb ran MiXCR on the 5' RACE reads. Altogether about 81,000 distinct CDR3 sequences are present, roughly 8% being singletons, with the ten largest covering around 2%. Source of these receptors: a male donor in good health.

This clonotype was detected a few times. This chain links TRBV20-1 with TRBJ2-7; a possible D gene is TRBD2 (6 bases). The CDR3 runs to 12 residues. Germline values: CDR1 DFQATT, CDR2 SNEGSKA (reference sequence). The ends were cut back, 3 bases at V and 5 bases at J, with 11 bases in the middle. DNA of the CDR3: TGCAGTGCTAGGTTGGGGAGGAACGAGCAGTACTTC. Amino acids: CSARLGRNEQYF.

This clonotype showed up many times. The genes are TRBV7-9 and TRBJ2-1; no definite D call. The CDR3 covers 14 residues. Germline lookup yields CDR1 SEHNR and CDR2 FQNEAQ (reference sequence). The V end was cut by 3 bases, the J end by 6 bases, with 12 bases between. The CDR3 DNA follows: TGTGCCAGCAGCTTGCCGGACCTCGGCAATGAGCAGTTCTTC. Protein product: CASSLPDLGNEQFF.

In this sample, this clonotype turned up a few times. V is TRBV5-1 and J is TRBJ2-7; D might be TRBD1 or TRBD2, each matching 5 bases. The CDR3 sequence is 15 residues long. The germline V gene has CDR1 SGHRS and CDR2 YFSETQ. V lost 4 bases, J lost 4 bases, and 18 bases lay in between. The CDR3 DNA is TGCGCCAGCAGCAAAACCGGGACGAAGAGTTACGAGCAGTACTTC. This sequence encodes CASSKTGTKSYEQYF.

The CDR3 protein is CASTPIGEGNQPQHF. The CDR3 DNA reads as TGTGCCAGCACTCCAATCGGGGAAGGCAATCAGCCCCAGCATTTT. The chain links TRBV27 to TRBJ1-5, with no clear D. The CDR3 runs to 15 residues. The germline gives CDR1 MNHEY, CDR2 SMNVEV (reference sequence). V shed 7 bases and J shed 2 bases, with 15 bases lying between them.

V and J are TRBV5-1 and TRBJ2-1; 7 bases align to TRBD1. This CDR3 comprises 15 residues. Looked up from germline, CDR1 is SGHRS and CDR2 is YFSETQ. V lost 3 bases and J lost 0; bases outside the gene matches: 3. CDR3 in amino acids: CASSWDSSSYNEQFF. In nucleotides, the CDR3 is TGCGCCAGCAGCTGGGACAGCAGCTCCTACAATGAGCAGTTCTTC.

This clonotype was observed a few times. The chain joins TRBV29-1 to TRBJ1-1; 11 bases are shared with TRBD1. The CDR3 runs 13 residues. V dropped 7 bases and J dropped 2; count of bases not matched to a gene: 3. The germline gives CDR1 SQVTM, CDR2 ANQGSEA. CDR3 DNA sequence: TGCAGCGCTTGGACAGGGGGCAACACTGAAGCTTTCTTT. Translating gives CSAWTGGNTEAFF.

In its sample, this clonotype was seen a few times. This chain links TRBV5-1 with TRBJ2-3; D remains ambiguous. This CDR3 has 15 amino acids. From germline, CDR1 is SGHRS and CDR2 YFSETQ. V shed 1 base and J shed 2 bases, with 11 bases lying between them. CDR3 coding DNA: TGCGCCAGCAGCTTGTACGGCTCCTCCACAGATACGCAGTATTTT. Protein sequence: CASSLYGSSTDTQYF.

Only a few counts were recorded for this clonotype. CDR3 coding DNA: TGTGCCAGCAGCTTAAGTCTGGTTTCGGGGAACACTGAAGCTTTCTTT. It translates to CASSLSLVSGNTEAFF. J is TRBJ1-1 and V is TRBV7-3; D is ambiguous. Deletions cut 1 base from V and 1 base from J, with 13 bases between. The CDR3 is 16 residues long. CDR1 SGHTA and CDR2 FQGTGA come from the germline V gene. The full variable domain, completed using reference TRBV7-3 and TRBJ1-1, is GAGVSQTPSNKVTEKGKYVELRCDPISGHTALYWYRQSLGQGPEFLIYFQGTGAADDSGLPNDRFFAVRPEGSVSTLKIQRTERGDSAVYLCASSLSLVSGNTEAFFGQGTRLTVV.

This clonotype was observed a few times. CDR3 sequence reads: CASGLQGAADTQYF. The DNA of the CDR3 is TGTGCTAGTGGTTTGCAGGGGGCTGCAGATACGCAGTATTTT. This chain connects TRBV12-5 to TRBJ2-3; TRBD1 agrees at 8 bases. The germline V gene has CDR1 LGHNT and CDR2 FRNRAP. The length of the CDR3 is 14 residues. Trimming at V came to 2 bases and at J to 4 bases, leaving 2 bases not matched to a gene.

In this sample, this clonotype turned up many times. The rearrangement joins TRBV20-1 to TRBJ2-1, with 11 bases fitting TRBD2. Per germline, CDR1 DFQATT and CDR2 SNEGSKA (reference sequence). The CDR3 is made up of 14 amino acids. Trimming removed 3 bases from V and 9 bases from J; junction bases left unmatched: 7. CDR3 loop: CSASPTTSGSEQFF. In nucleotides, the CDR3 is TGCAGTGCTAGCCCCACTACTAGCGGGAGTGAGCAGTTCTTC.

There are a few counts of this clonotype. This chain links TRBV7-2 with TRBJ2-2; TRBD2 aligns across 8 bases. The V and J ends lost 7 bases and 7 bases, in that order; junction bases with no gene match: 11. The germline gives CDR1 SGHTA, CDR2 FQGNSA. The CDR3 runs 15 residues. The CDR3 DNA sequence: TGTGCCAGCACCCCTTTCGGGGGGGCTGGCGGGGAGCTGTTTTTT. Translating gives CASTPFGGAGGELFF.

The rearrangement uses TRBV5-4 and TRBJ1-6; D perhaps matches TRBD1 (6 bases). CDR3 size: 17 residues. Per germline, CDR1 SGHNT and CDR2 YYREEE (reference sequence). Trimming removed 3 bases from V and 9 bases from J, with 22 bases in between. DNA of the CDR3: TGTGCCAGCAGCTCAGGGGATGAGACCCCGAGTGTTTCACCCCTCCACTTT. This codes for CASSSGDETPSVSPLHF.

This clonotype has just a few counts. The gene calls are TRBV5-1 and TRBJ1-2, with TRBD1 identical over 8 bases. J gave up 4 bases and V 5 bases, and 4 bases lay outside the gene matches. The germline CDR1 and CDR2 sequences are SGHRS and YFSETQ. This CDR3 is 13 amino acids long. This CDR3 is CASSRDRPYGYTF. CDR3 nucleotide sequence: TGCGCCAGCAGTCGGGACAGGCCCTATGGCTACACCTTC.

This clonotype was seen only a few times. The rearrangement uses TRBV5-1 and TRBJ1-1; D perhaps matches TRBD1 (5 bases). Germline V CDR1 and CDR2: SGHRS, YFSETQ. Trimming took 4 bases from V and 1 from J, leaving 17 bases between them. The CDR3 has 16 amino acids. The CDR3 is CASSPRQPNANTEAFF. For the CDR3, the DNA is TGCGCCAGCAGCCCGAGACAGCCAAACGCGAACACTGAAGCTTTCTTT.

This rearrangement joins TRBV7-1 to TRBJ2-1; tentatively, D is TRBD1 (6 bases). TRBV7-1 is placed among ORFs of uncertain function. The ends were cut back, 6 bases at V and 9 bases at J, with 24 bases in the middle. CDR3 size: 16 residues. CDR3 in DNA: TGTGCCAGCAGGAAACCACAGGGTATAGGGTTGGGTGAGCAGTTCTTC. Amino acid sequence: CASRKPQGIGLGEQFF.

Only a few counts were recorded for this clonotype. The chain joins TRBV20-1 to TRBJ2-7; 9 bases map to TRBD2. This CDR3 region has 17 residues. The germline gives CDR1 DFQATT, CDR2 SNEGSKA (reference sequence). With 6 bases clipped from V and 1 base from J, the junction kept 16 bases outside the gene matches. DNA for the CDR3: TGCAGTGCCCCCTACCGGGGACTAGCAATCGGGTCCTACGAGCAGTACTTC. Protein: CSAPYRGLAIGSYEQYF.

Only a few counts were recorded for this clonotype. The J gene is TRBJ2-7, the V gene TRBV25-1; TRBD1 matches 10 bases. V shed 3 bases and J 6 bases; nucleotides not matched to a gene: 8. This CDR3 spans 15 amino acids. CDR1 and CDR2 (germline): MGHDK, SYGVNS. The CDR3 loop is CASSEFGTGVAEQYF. In DNA, the CDR3 is TGTGCCAGCAGTGAGTTCGGGACAGGGGTCGCCGAGCAGTACTTC.

In its sample, this clonotype was seen a few times. This rearrangement joins TRBV20-1 to TRBJ1-1; 10 bases match TRBD1. V gave up 6 bases and J gave up 1 base; unmatched junction bases: 8. Germline assignment: CDR1 DFQATT and CDR2 SNEGSKA (reference sequence). The CDR3 has 15 amino acids. CDR3 amino acids: CSAQRQGAANTEAFF. The CDR3, as DNA: TGCAGTGCCCAACGACAGGGGGCGGCGAACACTGAAGCTTTCTTT.

This clonotype was seen ten or more times. The chain recombines TRBV7-9 with TRBJ2-7, with TRBD1 matching over 10 bases. The germline V gene encodes CDR1 SEHNR and CDR2 FQNEAQ (reference sequence). The CDR3 is made up of 14 amino acids. Unmatched junction bases numbered 2, after V lost 4 bases and J lost 2 bases. The CDR3 DNA reads TGTGCCAGCAGCTCGACAGGGGGCACCTACGAGCAGTACTTC. As protein: CASSSTGGTYEQYF.

This clonotype was picked up many times. The V and J genes are TRBV12-3 or TRBV12-4 and TRBJ2-5; tentative D call: TRBD1 (6 bases). This CDR3 is 15 amino acids long. V dropped 6 bases and J dropped 5 bases, with 19 bases sitting between them. CDR3 amino acids: CASSSPGTIGETQYF. DNA for the CDR3: TGTGCCAGCAGCTCACCGGGGACAATCGGGGAGACCCAGTACTTC.

This clonotype was recorded at least ten times. The gene calls are TRBV5-1 and TRBJ2-3; no clear D. This CDR3 comprises 16 residues. Germline CDR1 is SGHRS and CDR2 is YFSETQ. The ends were cut back, 0 bases at V and 1 base at J, with 12 bases in the middle. This CDR3 reads CASSLDLGIGTDTQYF. CDR3 in DNA: TGCGCCAGCAGCTTGGATTTGGGAATAGGCACAGATACGCAGTATTTT.

The chain employs TRBV2 and TRBJ2-7; 13 bases agree with TRBD2. The CDR3 contains 15 residues. Germline V gene lookup returns CDR1 SNHLY and CDR2 FYNNEI. V gave up 3 bases and J gave up 4 bases; unmatched junction bases: 3. The CDR3 spells CASSDPLAGGYEQYF. The DNA for the CDR3 is TGTGCCAGCAGTGACCCACTAGCGGGAGGGTACGAGCAGTACTTC.

Details on this clonotype: It may be a read error: a sequence one base away is much more abundant. The chain combines TRBV20-1 with TRBJ1-2; D is ambiguous. V was trimmed by 3 bases and J by 6 bases, leaving 5 bases between them. CDR1 is DFQATT and CDR2 is SNEGSKA in the germline V gene (reference sequence). CDR3 length: 10 residues. The CDR3 protein is CSASHHGYTF. In nucleotides, the CDR3 is TGCAGTGCTAGCCACCATGGCTACACCTTC.

This sequence joins TRBV11-1 and TRBJ1-2; TRBD1 matches 8 bases. This CDR3 is built from 14 residues. Germline V gene sequence: CDR1 SGHAT, CDR2 FQDESV (reference sequence). Trimming cost V 3 bases and J 4 bases; bases outside gene matches: 4. Here the CDR3 DNA reads TGTGCCAGCAGCTTGACAGGGGCTGTCTATGGCTACACCTTC. Amino acid sequence: CASSLTGAVYGYTF.

This chain links TRBV6-5 with TRBJ2-7, with 9 nucleotides matching TRBD2. V was clipped by 0 bases and J by 4 bases; unmatched bases: 10. The CDR3 is 17 residues long. Germline V gene data show CDR1 as MNHEY and CDR2 as SVGAGI. CDR3 loop: CASSYSMAGGAWYEQYF. The CDR3 nucleotides read TGTGCCAGCAGTTACTCGATGGCGGGGGGGGCCTGGTACGAGCAGTACTTC.

This clonotype was seen repeatedly, ten times or more. The rearrangement uses TRBV5-1 and TRBJ2-6; D not resolved. The CDR3 loop spans 17 amino acids. Per germline, CDR1 SGHRS and CDR2 YFSETQ. The V end was cut by 5 bases, the J end by 0 bases, with 15 bases between. This chain's CDR3 is CASSGLAGPSGANVLTF. As DNA, the CDR3 is TGCGCCAGCAGTGGGTTGGCAGGACCCTCTGGGGCCAACGTCCTGACTTTC.

The V call is TRBV29-1, the J call TRBJ2-3, with 10 bases matching TRBD2. Germline CDR1 SQVTM, CDR2 ANQGSEA. After removal of 4 bases from V and 2 bases from J, the junction contained 3 bases not matched to a gene. The CDR3 spans 14 residues. In DNA, the CDR3 is TGCAGCGTTGTACTAGCGGGGACCACAGATACGCAGTATTTT. As protein: CSVVLAGTTDTQYF.

The chain recombines TRBV15 with TRBJ2-7, with D hard to call. V was trimmed by 0 bases and J by 2 bases, leaving 5 bases between them. Per the germline V gene, CDR1 is LNHNV and CDR2 is YYDKDF (reference sequence). The length of the CDR3 is 13 residues. CDR3 coding DNA: TGTGCCACCAGCAGAGATGTGCCCTACGAGCAGTACTTC. It is translated as CATSRDVPYEQYF.

V is TRBV15 and J is TRBJ1-1, with 10 bases that match TRBD1. Germline loops: CDR1 LNHNV, CDR2 YYDKDF (reference sequence). The CDR3 is made up of 17 amino acids. Trimming cost V 6 bases and J 3 bases; bases outside gene matches: 13. The CDR3 nucleotides read TGTGCCACCAGTCCCTTCCGGGACAGGGGAGCGGACACTGAAGCTTTCTTT. It is translated as CATSPFRDRGADTEAFF.

The chain employs TRBV3-1 and TRBJ2-7, with D uncertain. Trimming removed 4 bases from V and 2 bases from J, with 12 bases in between. Looked up from germline, CDR1 is LGHDT and CDR2 is YNNKEL (reference sequence). The CDR3 runs to 14 residues. The CDR3 region has the DNA TGTGCCAGCAGCCCCGGAAACGTCCCCTACGAGCAGTACTTC. Amino acids: CASSPGNVPYEQYF.